Below are 28 T cell receptor beta chains sequenced from a single sample in a study of T cell responses to AZD1222 COVID-19 vaccine. Profiling relied on immunoSEQ multiplex PCR, and the TCRdb table lists in-frame clones only, not all of them. In the table there are around 130,000 clones, approximately 85% of which are singletons. This sample comprised peripheral blood, obtained on day 0 of AZD1222 vaccination. The receptors shown here come from an adult in good health.

This chain connects TRBV6-5 to TRBJ2-7, with 8 bases that match TRBD2. CDR1 and CDR2 from the germline V gene are MNHEY and SVGAGI. The junction had 6 bases not matched to a gene; V was cut back by 2 bases and J by 3 bases. The CDR3 contains 15 residues. DNA of the CDR3: TGTGCCAGCAGTTACAAAAGCGGGGGAAACTACGAGCAGTACTTC. Translating gives CASSYKSGGNYEQYF.

J is TRBJ2-1 and V is TRBV14; D is perhaps TRBD2 (5 bases). There are 16 residues in the CDR3. V lost 1 base and J 7 bases, leaving 17 bases between the germline ends. Germline-derived CDR1 and CDR2 are SGHDN and FVKESK. CDR3: CASSQGASGFWNEQFF. The CDR3 DNA sequence: TGTGCCAGCAGCCAAGGGGCCAGCGGTTTTTGGAATGAGCAGTTCTTC.

The rearrangement uses TRBV11-3 and TRBJ2-5; TRBD2 matches 7 bases. Germline-derived CDR1 and CDR2 are SGHNT and YENEEA. The CDR3 is 13 amino acids. V dropped 5 bases and J dropped 2; count of bases not matched to a gene: 2. This chain's CDR3 is CASSTGGQETQYF. The CDR3 DNA follows: TGTGCCAGCAGCACGGGGGGACAAGAGACCCAGTACTTC.

The V and J genes are TRBV6-5 and TRBJ2-7; TRBD1 or TRBD2 may be the D gene (5 bases each). Trimming removed 6 bases at V and 3 bases at J, with 18 bases between. Looked up from germline, CDR1 is MNHEY and CDR2 is SVGAGI. The CDR3 is 15 amino acids. This chain's CDR3 is CASRRDSSGGYEQYF. The CDR3 DNA follows: TGTGCCAGCAGGAGAGACAGTTCTGGGGGCTACGAGCAGTACTTC.

This chain uses TRBV2 with TRBJ1-5, with D uncertain. The length of the CDR3 is 15 residues. The V end was cut by 1 base, the J end by 2 bases, with 9 bases between. CDR1 is SNHLY, CDR2 FYNNEI, per germline. In DNA form, the CDR3 reads TGTGCCAGCAGTGAAGGGAGGGCTGGCAATCAGCCCCAGCATTTT. It translates to CASSEGRAGNQPQHF.

This sequence joins TRBV4-1 and TRBJ2-5, with 8 bases matching TRBD1. The CDR3 spans 17 residues. Looked up from germline, CDR1 is MGHRA and CDR2 is YSYEKL. The J segment lost 4 bases and the V segment lost 0 bases, leaving 10 bases of the junction unmatched. CDR3 in DNA: TGCGCCAGCAGCCAAGATCCGGGGGCAGGGGGCGCAGAGACCCAGTACTTC. Protein sequence: CASSQDPGAGGAETQYF.

The sample holds many counts of this clone. The chain couples TRBV2 to TRBJ1-2; weak D call: TRBD1 (5 bases). The CDR3 extends over 13 amino acids. CDR1 is SNHLY, CDR2 FYNNEI, per germline. Trimming pared 6 bases from V and 4 bases from J, leaving 12 bases between. The CDR3 region has the DNA TGTGCCAGCAGCCAAACCGGGACCTATGGCTACACCTTC. The encoded protein is CASSQTGTYGYTF.

The chain recombines TRBV27 with TRBJ2-7, with 7 bases identical to TRBD2. V was pared by 4 bases and J by 3 bases, with 9 bases of the junction left unmatched. CDR1 and CDR2 from the germline V gene are MNHEY and SMNVEV (reference sequence). The CDR3 is 15 residues long. CDR3 region: CASSSFRWEGYEQYF. CDR3 bases: TGTGCCAGCAGTTCATTTAGGTGGGAGGGCTACGAGCAGTACTTC.

There are a few counts of this clone. The chain links TRBV19 to TRBJ1-1, with D uncertain. This CDR3 region has 15 residues. Per the germline V gene, CDR1 is LNHDA and CDR2 is SQIVND (reference sequence). Trimming shortened V by 5 bases and J by 10 bases, and 23 bases separated the two germline ends. The CDR3 coding sequence is TGTGCCAGTAGTCACTCCCGGAATGGTGGATGGGGAGCTTTCTTT. Translation: CASSHSRNGGWGAFF.

The rearrangement joins TRBV5-8 to TRBJ2-7; D is undetermined. Per germline, CDR1 SGHTS and CDR2 YDEGEE. The V gene lost 0 bases and the J gene lost 2 bases, with 3 bases spanning the gap. The CDR3 covers 12 residues. CDR3 sequence (DNA): TGTGCCAGCAGCTTGGGTGCCTACGAGCAGTACTTC. Amino acid sequence: CASSLGAYEQYF.

The chain couples TRBV6-5 to TRBJ2-1; D gene uncertain. The CDR3 sequence is 12 residues long. Germline lookup yields CDR1 MNHEY and CDR2 SVGAGI. Trimming removed 7 bases from V and 2 bases from J, with 6 bases in between. CDR3 amino acids: CASTSPYNEQFF. In nucleotides, the CDR3 is TGTGCCAGCACGTCTCCCTACAATGAGCAGTTCTTC.

The V call is TRBV27, the J call TRBJ2-2; D call uncertain. Trimming cost V 0 bases and J 4 bases, with 6 bases left between them. This CDR3 spans 14 amino acids. Germline lookup yields CDR1 MNHEY and CDR2 SMNVEV (reference sequence). For the CDR3, the DNA is TGTGCCAGCAGTTTATCGTGGACCACCGGGGAGCTGTTTTTT. Translated, it gives CASSLSWTTGELFF.

CDR3 loop: CASSPSRDSYGYTF. CDR3 DNA sequence: TGTGCCAGCTCACCATCGCGGGATAGCTATGGCTACACCTTC. The chain uses TRBV18 and TRBJ1-2, with D hard to call. The CDR3 sequence is 14 residues long. The germline V gene has CDR1 KGHSH and CDR2 LQKENI. V was shortened by 2 bases and J by 4 bases, with 11 bases between the two germline ends.

This chain links TRBV27 with TRBJ2-5; 9 positions match TRBD2. Germline V gene lookup returns CDR1 MNHEY and CDR2 SMNVEV (reference sequence). V shed 8 bases, J shed 2 bases, and the junction held 12 bases outside the gene matches. The length of the CDR3 is 16 residues. As DNA, the CDR3 is TGTGCCAGCTATTTGGGTAGGACTAGCGCTCAAGAGACCCAGTACTTC. Amino acids: CASYLGRTSAQETQYF.

The CDR3 nucleotides read TGTGCCAGCAGGTGGAGCCGTGGACAGGGGGACGCTGCTTTCTTT. It codes for CASRWSRGQGDAAFF. J is TRBJ1-1 and V is TRBV6-5; TRBD1 aligns across 10 bases. The CDR3 loop spans 15 amino acids. V lost 6 bases, J lost 11 bases, and 15 bases stayed unmatched. The V gene's germline CDR1 is MNHEY and CDR2 SVGAGI.

A few counts support this clone. The CDR3: CASSQELAGAGELFF. The CDR3, as DNA: TGTGCCAGCAGCCAAGAACTAGCGGGGGCCGGGGAGCTGTTTTTT. V is TRBV3-1 (or the pseudogene TRBV3-2) and J is TRBJ2-2; 11 bases match TRBD2. V was pared by 0 bases and J by 6 bases, with 0 bases of the junction left unmatched. The CDR3 has 15 residues. The germline gives CDR1 LGHDT, CDR2 YNNKEL (reference sequence).

The genes are TRBV6-1 and TRBJ2-3, with TRBD1 as a possible D gene (7 bases). Germline CDR1 is MNHNS and CDR2 is SASEGT. The length of the CDR3 is 13 residues. The V gene lost 3 bases and the J gene lost 4 bases, with 8 bases spanning the gap. The DNA of the CDR3 is TGTGCCAGCAGTGACAGGGGGGCAGATACGCAGTATTTT. Encoded protein: CASSDRGADTQYF.

This rearrangement joins TRBV2 to TRBJ2-3; the D is unclear. CDR1 SNHLY and CDR2 FYNNEI come from the germline V gene. V lost 8 bases and J 2 bases, leaving 8 bases between the germline ends. CDR3 size: 12 residues. CDR3 amino acids: CASARNTDTQYF. CDR3 nucleotides: TGTGCCAGCGCCCGGAACACAGATACGCAGTATTTT.

V and J are TRBV18 and TRBJ2-1, with 7 positions matching TRBD2. The CDR3 length is 17 residues. Germline CDR1 and CDR2: KGHSH and LQKENI. The V and J ends lost 2 bases and 0 bases, in that order; junction bases with no gene match: 7. The CDR3 nucleotides read TGTGCCAGCTCACCAAGGTCCGGCGGGAGCTCCTACAATGAGCAGTTCTTC. Translating gives CASSPRSGGSSYNEQFF.

This chain joins TRBV11-2 and TRBJ1-2, with D perhaps TRBD1 (5 bases). Germline assignment: CDR1 SGHAT and CDR2 FQNNGV. The CDR3 sequence is 13 residues long. Trimming removed 3 bases from V and 4 bases from J, with 9 bases in between. The CDR3 DNA follows: TGTGCCAGCAGCTTCATGGGACTCTATGGCTACACCTTC. Its translation: CASSFMGLYGYTF.

The genes are TRBV7-3 and TRBJ1-1, with 7 nucleotides matching TRBD1. Germline V gives CDR1 SGHTA, CDR2 FQGTGA. This CDR3 is 16 amino acids long. V was pared by 3 bases and J by 0 bases, with 7 bases of the junction left unmatched. The CDR3 nucleotides are TGTGCCAGCAGCTTCGGCAGGGGGATTATGAACACTGAAGCTTTCTTT. It translates to CASSFGRGIMNTEAFF.

The chain employs TRBV27 and TRBJ1-4; no reliable D call. The germline V gene encodes CDR1 MNHEY and CDR2 SMNVEV (reference sequence). This CDR3 comprises 14 residues. V lost 8 bases and J 2 bases, leaving 12 bases between the germline ends. CDR3 region: CASQELGTNEKLFF. Here the CDR3 DNA reads TGTGCCAGCCAAGAGCTGGGGACTAATGAAAAACTGTTTTTT.

V and J are TRBV18 and TRBJ2-1, with D possibly matching TRBD2 (6 bases). The CDR3 loop spans 17 amino acids. Trimming removed 3 bases at V and 7 bases at J, with 22 bases between. Germline CDR1 KGHSH, CDR2 LQKENI. The CDR3 region is CASSPPRASGLGNEQFF. In DNA, the CDR3 is TGTGCCAGCTCACCCCCCCGAGCCAGCGGGCTGGGGAATGAGCAGTTCTTC.

CDR3 sequence (DNA): TGTGCCAGCCGGGAGACTAGCTACAATGAGCAGTTCTTC. Translation gives CASRETSYNEQFF. The chain joins TRBV6-5 to TRBJ2-1, with D possibly being TRBD2 (6 bases). Trimming removed 8 bases from V and 3 bases from J, with 11 bases in between. The germline V gene encodes CDR1 MNHEY and CDR2 SVGAGI. This CDR3 is 13 amino acids long.

The V gene is TRBV5-1, the J gene TRBJ1-1, with unresolved D. Per germline, CDR1 SGHRS and CDR2 YFSETQ. V lost 0 bases and J lost 3, with 12 bases in between. The CDR3 has 15 amino acids. DNA for the CDR3: TGCGCCAGCAGCTTGGACGGGAGGCGGGACACTGAAGCTTTCTTT. It codes for CASSLDGRRDTEAFF.

This sequence joins TRBV5-1 and TRBJ2-3, with TRBD1 identical over 9 bases. The CDR3 extends over 15 amino acids. Germline CDR1 reads SGHRS; CDR2 reads YFSETQ. V was pared by 4 bases and J by 4 bases, with 7 bases of the junction left unmatched. This CDR3 reads CASSGGQGGPDTQYF. The CDR3 bases are TGCGCCAGCAGCGGGGGACAGGGTGGCCCAGATACGCAGTATTTT.

The chain has TRBV7-9 and TRBJ2-2, with no clear D. The CDR3 consists of 16 residues. The V end lost 5 bases, the J end lost 1 base, and 14 bases lay between the germline ends. From germline, CDR1 is SEHNR and CDR2 FQNEAQ (reference sequence). Written as DNA, the CDR3 is TGTGCCAGCAGCATAGGATCCAGCGTGAACACCGGGGAGCTGTTTTTT. It yields the protein CASSIGSSVNTGELFF.

This chain joins TRBV7-9 and TRBJ2-4; D unresolved. The germline CDR1 and CDR2 sequences are SEHNR and FQNEAQ (reference sequence). The CDR3 length is 14 residues. V was shortened by 1 base and J by 6 bases, with 10 bases between the two germline ends. The CDR3 coding sequence is TGTGCCAGCAGCTTAGTACCGGGTGGAAACATTCAGTACTTC. As protein: CASSLVPGGNIQYF.